This is a list of T cell receptor beta chains from one sample in a study of vaccination effects on CD4 cells after COVID-19. Assay used: immunoSEQ multiplex PCR; TCRdb lists only in-frame clones, some missing. This sample has tens of thousands of clones; around 80% occur once, and the top ten carry approximately 20%. These receptors have no identified antigens. The material was CD4+ T cells from PBMCs cultured with HCoV-NL63 spike peptides, obtained before COVID-19 vaccination. The receptors derive from a human donor who received a COVID-19 vaccine. Both conserved end residues are part of each CDR3. The D gene is left open where the match is weak. Not all rows give a size; the values are once, few, many and, for expanded clones, a class.

d_call clone_size j_call cdr3_length v_call cdr3_aa cdr3_nt
TRBD2 NA TRBJ2-7 15 TRBV7-2 CASSRGGGEDYEQYF TGTGCCAGCAGCCGCGGTGGGGGGGAAGACTACGAGCAGTACTTC
NA NA TRBJ1-1 15 TRBV21-1 CASSKDGGGNTEAFF TGTGCCAGCAGCAAAGACGGCGGCGGGAACACTGAAGCTTTCTTT
NA few TRBJ1-2 13 TRBV5-1 CASSLGQNYGYTF TGCGCCAGCAGCTTGGGACAAAACTATGGCTACACCTTC
TRBD1 NA TRBJ1-1 14 TRBV10-2 CASSETLTGAEAFF TGCGCCAGCAGTGAGACCCTAACAGGGGCTGAAGCTTTCTTT
NA NA TRBJ2-2 13 TRBV29-1 CSVDRTNTGELFF TGCAGCGTTGACAGGACGAACACCGGGGAGCTGTTTTTT
TRBD1 NA TRBJ1-5 16 TRBV7-2 CASSLAGQGANQPQHF TGTGCCAGCAGCTTAGCGGGACAGGGGGCGAATCAGCCCCAGCATTTT
TRBD1 once TRBJ2-7 15 TRBV4-2 CASSREGQGAYEQYF TGTGCCAGCAGCCGGGAGGGACAGGGAGCCTACGAGCAGTACTTC
NA NA TRBJ1-4 15 TRBV19 CASSSPGQLNEKLFF TGTGCCAGTAGTTCGCCGGGACAACTAAATGAAAAACTGTTTTTT
NA NA TRBJ1-1 14 TRBV9 CASSVETAPLRAFF TGTGCCAGCAGCGTAGAGACAGCACCCCTGAGGGCTTTCTTT
TRBD1 few TRBJ2-6 17 TRBV2 CASSGGTGRSGANVLTF TGTGCCAGCAGTGGGGGGACAGGCCGCTCTGGGGCCAACGTCCTGACTTTC
TRBD2 NA TRBJ2-5 14 TRBV6-5 CASSIGGGSETQYF TGTGCCAGCAGCATCGGGGGGGGCTCGGAGACCCAGTACTTC
TRBD2 NA TRBJ2-1 15 TRBV7-3 CASSLKERGGNEQFF TGTGCCAGCAGTCTTAAAGAGCGCGGGGGGAATGAGCAGTTCTTC
TRBD1 NA TRBJ2-1 15 TRBV6-5 CASRRTGGASNEQFF TGTGCCAGCAGGAGGACAGGGGGCGCGAGCAATGAGCAGTTCTTC
TRBD2 medium-sized TRBJ2-1 16 TRBV4-3 CASSQVPAGAYNEQFF TGCGCCAGCAGCCAAGTCCCAGCGGGGGCATACAATGAGCAGTTCTTC
NA large TRBJ1-5 13 TRBV19 CASSMSTYQPQHF TGTGCCAGTAGTATGTCCACCTATCAGCCCCAGCATTTT
TRBD2 few TRBJ2-2 15 TRBV5-1 CASSSGLANTGELFF TGCGCCAGCAGCTCCGGACTAGCGAACACCGGGGAGCTGTTTTTT
NA NA TRBJ2-6 14 TRBV4-2 CASSQGRGANVLTF TGTGCCAGCAGCCAAGGGCGCGGGGCCAACGTCCTGACTTTC
NA NA TRBJ2-3 18 TRBV5-1 CASSLGGLRELKSDTQYF TGCGCCAGCAGCTTGGGGGGGCTCCGGGAGCTGAAGTCCGATACGCAGTATTTT
NA NA TRBJ2-6 15 TRBV28 CASSSGVWGANVLTF TGTGCCAGCAGTTCCGGGGTCTGGGGGGCCAACGTCCTGACTTTC
TRBD1 few TRBJ1-2 13 TRBV2 CASSDDREYGYTF TGTGCCAGCAGTGATGACAGGGAGTATGGCTACACCTTC
NA NA TRBJ1-2 15 TRBV3-1/TRBV3-2 CASSQDPGPTLGYTF TGTGCCAGCAGCCAAGACCCGGGACCGACACTTGGCTACACCTTC
NA once TRBJ1-6 19 TRBV28 CASSLGPLHGSSYNSPLHF TGTGCCAGCAGTTTAGGCCCCTTACATGGGAGCTCCTATAATTCACCCCTCCACTTT
NA NA TRBJ2-7 15 TRBV11-2 CASSWVSAGDYEQYF TGTGCCAGCAGCTGGGTGTCCGCGGGCGACTACGAGCAGTACTTC
TRBD2 NA TRBJ2-3 15 TRBV20-1 CSASGGGGLTDTQYF TGCAGTGCCAGTGGGGGGGGAGGGTTAACAGATACGCAGTATTTT
NA NA TRBJ1-5 15 TRBV6-2/TRBV6-3 CASSLDKLGNQPQHF TGTGCCAGCAGCCTGGACAAATTGGGCAATCAGCCCCAGCATTTT
NA NA TRBJ1-1 17 TRBV3-1/TRBV3-2 CASSQVPRPGMNTEAFF TGTGCCAGCAGCCAAGTCCCGAGACCCGGGATGAACACTGAAGCTTTCTTT